Presented here are 25 T cell receptor beta chains from one specimen sequenced in a study of OX40 agonist ivuxolimab in advanced cancers. Profiled with immunoSEQ multiplex PCR; TCRdb holds only in-frame clones, not every one. The table shows some 30,000 clones, with roughly 84% occurring only once. The starting material was CD4+ or CD8+ T cells sorted from blood, obtained in a trial of the OX40 agonist ivuxolimab. These receptors were taken from an adult with an advanced solid tumor such as melanoma, head and neck, liver or kidney cancer.

The CDR3 DNA follows: TGTGCCAGCAGTGAAGTTAACAATGAGCAGTTCTTC. This codes for CASSEVNNEQFF. V gene TRBV25-1 combines with J gene TRBJ2-1; no clear D gene. V was cut by 2 bases and J by 5 bases, with 4 bases left in between. The germline V gene encodes CDR1 MGHDK and CDR2 SYGVNS. The CDR3 is 12 amino acids.

A few counts support this clone. Distinct nucleotide sequences in the sample also encode this CDR3. The rearrangement links TRBV4-2 to TRBJ2-1; perhaps TRBD2 as D (6 bases). Germline V CDR1 and CDR2: LGHNA, YNFKEQ. Trimming removed 4 bases at V and 4 bases at J, with 14 bases between. The CDR3 length is 15 residues. Here the CDR3 reads CASSPDGSDYNEQFF. The CDR3 DNA sequence: TGTGCCAGCAGCCCCGACGGGAGTGATTACAATGAGCAGTTCTTC.

This chain links TRBV7-3 with TRBJ2-1, with a weak D call TRBD2 (5 bases). Germline CDR1 reads SGHTA; CDR2 reads FQGTGA. Deletions cut 1 base from V and 5 bases from J, with 12 bases between. This CDR3 region has 15 residues. In nucleotides, the CDR3 is TGTGCCAGCAGCTTAATGGGAGCTGGAAACAATGAGCAGTTCTTC. Protein sequence: CASSLMGAGNNEQFF.

The chain links TRBV11-2 to TRBJ2-2; no clear D gene. From germline, CDR1 is SGHAT and CDR2 FQNNGV. V was shortened by 3 bases and J by 6 bases, with 14 bases between the two germline ends. The CDR3 length is 15 residues. The CDR3 sequence: CASSLVRSEAGELFF. In DNA, the CDR3 is TGTGCCAGCAGCTTGGTGAGGTCAGAGGCCGGGGAGCTGTTTTTT. The entire variable domain, with the rest obtained from reference TRBV11-2 and TRBJ2-2, is as follows: EAGVAQSPRYKIIEKRQSVAFWCNPISGHATLYWYQQILGQGPKLLIQFQNNGVVDDSQLPKDRFSAERLKGVDSTLKIQPAKLEDSAVYLCASSLVRSEAGELFFGEGSRLTVL.

In DNA, the CDR3 is TGTGCCAGCAGCCAAGATTTTGGGGGCGGCCGTACTAACTATGGCTACACCTTC. Its protein product is CASSQDFGGGRTNYGYTF. The chain uses TRBV4-2 and TRBJ1-2; possible D gene TRBD1, 6 bases. The CDR3 is 18 amino acids. The germline V gene has CDR1 LGHNA and CDR2 YNFKEQ. Trimming left V 0 bases short and J 0 bases short, with 17 bases between.

The V and J genes are TRBV5-1 and TRBJ1-4; D call uncertain. The germline V gene has CDR1 SGHRS and CDR2 YFSETQ. Trimming stripped 6 bases from V and 8 bases from J, with 20 bases between. The length of the CDR3 is 15 residues. The CDR3 spells CASTPGMMSGEKLFF. Here the CDR3 DNA reads TGCGCCAGCACCCCGGGAATGATGTCGGGGGAAAAACTGTTTTTT.

This sequence joins TRBV7-9 and TRBJ2-3, with 10 bases aligning to TRBD2. Germline V gene lookup returns CDR1 SEHNR and CDR2 FQNEAQ (reference sequence). V dropped 4 bases and J dropped 5; count of bases not matched to a gene: 6. CDR3 length equals 15 residues. CDR3 nucleotides: TGTGCCAGCAGCTCTAGCGGGAGCGAGGGAGATACGCAGTATTTT. Translating it yields CASSSSGSEGDTQYF. The variable domain in full, with the rest retrieved from reference TRBV7-9 and TRBJ2-3, is DTGVSQNPRHKITKRGQNVTFRCDPISEHNRLYWYRQTLGQGPEFLTYFQNEAQLEKSRLLSDRFSAERPKGSFSTLEIQRTEQGDSAMYLCASSSSGSEGDTQYFGPGTRLTVL.

The chain carries TRBV28 and TRBJ2-7; 7 bases match TRBD1. V dropped 4 bases and J dropped 1; count of bases not matched to a gene: 10. This CDR3 has 16 residues. In germline, CDR1 is MDHEN, CDR2 SYDVKM. Here the CDR3 reads CASSSLLRQGSYEQYF. As DNA, the CDR3 is TGTGCCAGCAGTTCACTCCTCAGACAGGGTTCCTACGAGCAGTACTTC. Full variable domain (missing parts from reference TRBV28 and TRBJ2-7): DVKVTQSSRYLVKRTGEKVFLECVQDMDHENMFWYRQDPGLGLRLIYFSYDVKMKEKGDIPEGYSVSREKKERFSLILESASTNQTSMYLCASSSLLRQGSYEQYFGPGTRLTVT.

This clone was seen a single time. This chain joins TRBV4-3 and TRBJ2-2; 9 bases are shared with TRBD2. This CDR3 spans 17 amino acids. Germline assignment: CDR1 LGHNA and CDR2 YSLEER. V lost 5 bases to trimming and J lost 7 bases; unmatched junction nucleotides: 14. The CDR3 here is CASSSSAGGPGNGELFF. The CDR3 DNA sequence: TGCGCCAGCAGCAGTTCAGCGGGGGGCCCCGGTAACGGGGAGCTGTTTTTT.

This chain connects TRBV19 to TRBJ1-2; D is unresolved. V was pared by 3 bases and J by 4 bases, with 6 bases between. This CDR3 spans 12 amino acids. Germline values: CDR1 LNHDA, CDR2 SQIVND (reference sequence). CDR3 residues: CASSISGYGYTF. CDR3 nucleotides: TGTGCCAGTAGTATTTCGGGCTATGGCTACACCTTC.

In nucleotides, the CDR3 is TGTGCCAGCAGCTTAGGTACAGGCTTAAAATACGAGCAGTACTTC. This sequence encodes CASSLGTGLKYEQYF. The gene calls are TRBV11-2 and TRBJ2-7; D is possibly TRBD1 (5 bases). The CDR3 totals 15 residues. V was cut by 1 base and J by 4 bases, with 14 bases left in between. The germline CDR1 and CDR2 sequences are SGHAT and FQNNGV.

V usage is TRBV7-2 and J usage is TRBJ2-5; 7 bases match TRBD1. Trimming cost V 5 bases and J 4 bases; bases outside gene matches: 7. This CDR3 contains 14 residues. The germline gives CDR1 SGHTA, CDR2 FQGNSA. CDR3 sequence (DNA): TGTGCCAGCAGCATGACAGGGTTCGGAGAGACCCAGTACTTC. Amino acid sequence: CASSMTGFGETQYF.

The chain recombines TRBV13 with TRBJ2-7, with 9 bases aligning to TRBD1. With V trimmed by 3 bases and J by 3 bases, 6 bases remained unmatched. Germline V gene lookup returns CDR1 PRHDT and CDR2 FYEKMQ (reference sequence). The CDR3 runs to 15 residues. CDR3 DNA sequence: TGTGCCAGCAGCTTCTCCGGGACAGGGAACTACGAGCAGTACTTC. Amino acids: CASSFSGTGNYEQYF.

The table lists this clone with many counts. The genes are TRBV7-9 and TRBJ2-1; unclear D gene. From germline, CDR1 is SEHNR and CDR2 FQNEAQ (reference sequence). The CDR3 runs to 12 residues. CDR3 loop: CLTGKSYNEQFF. The DNA for the CDR3 is TGTCTGACTGGGAAATCCTACAATGAGCAGTTCTTC. Full variable domain (rest looked up from reference TRBV7-9 and TRBJ2-1): DTGVSQNPRHKITKRGQNVTFRCDPISEHNRLYWYRQTLGQGPEFLTYFQNEAQLEKSRLLSDRFSAERPKGSFSTLEIQRTEQGDSAMYLCLTGKSYNEQFFGPGTRLTVL.

CDR3 protein: CASSLGWDEQFF. For the CDR3, the DNA is TGTGCCAGCAGCTTAGGTTGGGATGAGCAGTTCTTC. The chain carries TRBV7-6 and TRBJ2-1; D is unclear. CDR1 and CDR2 from the germline V gene are SGHVS and FNYEAQ. This CDR3 spans 12 amino acids. The V and J ends lost 1 base and 8 bases respectively, with 6 bases between them.

This rearrangement joins TRBV28 to TRBJ2-1; D possibly corresponds to TRBD2 (6 bases). Trimming pared 2 bases from V and 2 bases from J, leaving 16 bases between. The CDR3 is 17 residues long. Germline CDR1 reads MDHEN; CDR2 reads SYDVKM. CDR3: CASSLMRMAGTYNEQFF. CDR3 nucleotide sequence: TGTGCCAGCAGTTTAATGAGAATGGCGGGAACCTACAATGAGCAGTTCTTC.

V is TRBV7-9 and J is TRBJ2-7, with D perhaps TRBD1 (5 bases). The CDR3 loop spans 15 amino acids. Per the germline V gene, CDR1 is SEHNR and CDR2 is FQNEAQ (reference sequence). With 4 bases removed from V and 3 bases from J, the gap between germline ends came to 16 bases. This chain's CDR3 is CASSSSPTDFYEQYF. Written as DNA, the CDR3 is TGTGCCAGCAGCTCCTCGCCGACAGATTTCTACGAGCAGTACTTC. The entire variable domain, with the rest obtained from reference TRBV7-9 and TRBJ2-7, is as follows: DTGVSQNPRHKITKRGQNVTFRCDPISEHNRLYWYRQTLGQGPEFLTYFQNEAQLEKSRLLSDRFSAERPKGSFSTLEIQRTEQGDSAMYLCASSSSPTDFYEQYFGPGTRLTVT.

This sequence joins TRBV30 and TRBJ2-5; possibly TRBD2 for D (5 bases). The CDR3 loop spans 14 amino acids. Germline assignment: CDR1 GTSNPN and CDR2 SVGIG (reference sequence). Trimming pared 0 bases from V and 6 bases from J, leaving 14 bases between. Here the CDR3 DNA reads TGTGCCTGGAGTGTACTCGGGGTCGGGCAGACCCAGTACTTC. Protein: CAWSVLGVGQTQYF.

This rearrangement joins TRBV11-2 to TRBJ1-3; D uncertain. Germline CDR1 is SGHAT and CDR2 is FQNNGV. The CDR3 spans 13 residues. The CDR3 sequence is CGILGSSGNTIYF. CDR3 nucleotide sequence: TGTGGAATCCTAGGTAGCTCTGGAAACACCATATATTTT. The full variable domain, its missing parts supplied by reference TRBV11-2 and TRBJ1-3, is EAGVAQSPRYKIIEKRQSVAFWCNPISGHATLYWYQQILGQGPKLLIQFQNNGVVDDSQLPKDRFSAERLKGVDSTLKIQPAKLEDSAVYLCGILGSSGNTIYFGEGSWLTVV.

The chain couples TRBV2 to TRBJ2-6; TRBD1 aligns across 8 bases. This CDR3 region has 20 residues. Germline loops: CDR1 SNHLY, CDR2 FYNNEI. V lost 3 bases, J lost 1 base, and 14 bases stayed unmatched. The CDR3 loop reads CASSDFTDRDFRSGANVLTF. The CDR3 nucleotides are TGTGCCAGCAGTGACTTTACGGACAGGGATTTCCGATCTGGGGCCAACGTCCTGACTTTC.

The rearrangement links TRBV5-1 to TRBJ2-5, with a weak D call TRBD2 (6 bases). CDR3 length: 19 residues. Trimming took 2 bases from V and 3 from J, leaving 26 bases between them. In germline, CDR1 is SGHRS, CDR2 YFSETQ. CDR3 protein: CASSFPNYLSSGVEETQYF. The DNA of the CDR3 is TGCGCCAGCAGCTTCCCCAACTACCTTAGCTCGGGGGTGGAAGAGACCCAGTACTTC.

V is TRBV4-3 and J is TRBJ1-1, with TRBD1 as a possible D gene (5 bases). V shed 4 bases and J shed 2 bases, with 17 bases lying between them. The length of the CDR3 is 16 residues. Germline CDR1 LGHNA, CDR2 YSLEER. DNA for the CDR3: TGCGCCAGCAGCCCCACCGAGGGGTCCCTCAACACTGAAGCTTTCTTT. This codes for CASSPTEGSLNTEAFF.

CDR3 DNA sequence: TGTGCCAGCAGCAAAGTCGACCAGGACAGGGGGCTTATCAGCAAAAACATTCAGTACTTC. Its translation: CASSKVDQDRGLISKNIQYF. This rearrangement joins TRBV21-1 to TRBJ2-4; TRBD1, the table's D call, was not compared with the DNA. TRBV21-1 is annotated as a pseudogene. This CDR3 has 20 amino acids.

The chain is built from TRBV7-9 and TRBJ1-1; 7 nucleotides align to TRBD1. V was clipped by 0 bases and J by 3 bases; unmatched bases: 4. This CDR3 is built from 15 residues. The germline CDR1 and CDR2 sequences are SEHNR and FQNEAQ (reference sequence). The CDR3 nucleotides are TGTGCCAGCAGCTTAGCGACAGGGACAGACACTGAAGCTTTCTTT. The encoded protein is CASSLATGTDTEAFF.

In its sample, this clone was seen many times. The chain uses TRBV4-1 and TRBJ2-1, with D unresolved. The V end was cut by 3 bases, the J end by 0 bases, with 9 bases between. The germline V gene encodes CDR1 MGHRA and CDR2 YSYEKL. This CDR3 is 15 amino acids long. The CDR3: CASSQHTSSYNEQFF. The DNA of the CDR3 is TGCGCCAGCAGCCAGCACACGAGCTCCTACAATGAGCAGTTCTTC.